These 27 T cell receptor beta chains were all obtained from the same sample, sequenced in a study of blood T cell repertoires in COVID-19 (dated by TCRdb to about 2020). Library preparation employed the immunoSEQ multiplex PCR assay. Sourced from immuneACCESS, this table was stored by TCRdb with only in-frame sequences that have V and J called. A share of the clones is absent; for the studies checked, an unresolved V gene accounts for under half, and the remainder has no known explanation. This sample has about 140,000 clones in its table, and around 84% of those were observed once. Around 5% of the sample is in the top ten clones. Sequencing was performed on peripheral blood. The origin of the receptors is a human donor in a cohort sampled during active COVID-19.

A note on this clone: The same CDR3 arises from other DNA sequences in this sample as well. This chain's CDR3 is CASSYPDRNTEAFF. CDR3 sequence (DNA): TGTGCCAGCAGTTACCCGGACAGGAACACTGAAGCTTTCTTT. This chain connects TRBV28 to TRBJ1-1; maybe TRBD1 (6 bases). The V gene lost 4 bases and the J gene lost 1 base, with 10 bases spanning the gap. Germline V CDR1 and CDR2: MDHEN, SYDVKM. The CDR3 runs 14 residues.

The chain employs TRBV30 and TRBJ2-3; TRBD2 aligns across 12 bases. The CDR3 spans 16 residues. CDR1 and CDR2 from the germline V gene are GTSNPN and SVGIG (reference sequence). Germline trimming cut 5 bases from V and 5 bases from J; bases unmatched to any gene: 11. The CDR3, as DNA: TGTGCCTGGTCCCCCAAGCTAGCGGGAGGGATAGATACGCAGTATTTT. It specifies CAWSPKLAGGIDTQYF.

This rearrangement joins TRBV20-1 to TRBJ1-1; 7 nucleotides line up with TRBD1. The V gene's germline CDR1 is DFQATT and CDR2 SNEGSKA (reference sequence). The CDR3 covers 15 residues. Unmatched junction bases numbered 7, after V lost 3 bases and J lost 0 bases. CDR3 in DNA: TGCAGTGCTAGTTCGCGGGGACAGTTGAACACTGAAGCTTTCTTT. Translated, it gives CSASSRGQLNTEAFF.

This chain links TRBV6-5 with TRBJ2-5, with TRBD2 identical over 14 bases. The CDR3 has 16 residues. J was trimmed by 4 bases and V by 2 bases; bases with no gene match: 3. The germline V gene has CDR1 MNHEY and CDR2 SVGAGI. CDR3 region: CASSYQTSGRGETQYF. The CDR3 region has the DNA TGTGCCAGCAGTTACCAGACTAGCGGGAGGGGAGAGACCCAGTACTTC.

This clone was picked up one time. The chain has TRBV6-4 and TRBJ2-7, with TRBD1 identical over 9 bases. The junction had 8 bases not matched to a gene; V was cut back by 6 bases and J by 2 bases. CDR1 and CDR2 from the germline V gene are MRHNA and SNTAGT. The length of the CDR3 is 15 residues. This chain's CDR3 is CASRGITGGPYEQYF. The CDR3 bases are TGTGCCAGCAGGGGCATTACAGGGGGCCCCTACGAGCAGTACTTC.

The chain carries TRBV7-6 and TRBJ1-3; D is perhaps TRBD1 (6 bases). The CDR3 is made up of 15 amino acids. Per the germline V gene, CDR1 is SGHVS and CDR2 is FNYEAQ. Trimming pared 2 bases from V and 0 bases from J, leaving 8 bases between. Here the CDR3 reads CASSLTGISGNTIYF. CDR3 DNA sequence: TGTGCCAGCAGCTTAACAGGGATCTCTGGAAACACCATATATTTT.

The chain is built from TRBV24-1 and TRBJ2-7; the D gene is possibly TRBD2 (7 bases). Deletions cut 4 bases from V and 2 bases from J, with 14 bases between. The CDR3 contains 15 residues. From germline, CDR1 is KGHDR and CDR2 SFDVKD. The CDR3 DNA reads TGTGCCACCAGTGACGGGCGAGGGGGGGCCTACGAGCAGTACTTC. It encodes CATSDGRGGAYEQYF.

The V gene is TRBV6-6, the J gene TRBJ2-7; unclear D gene. Trimming removed 5 bases from V and 0 bases from J, with 11 bases in between. CDR3 length: 14 amino acids. CDR1 is MNHNY and CDR2 is SVGAGI in the germline V gene (reference sequence). The DNA for the CDR3 is TGTGCCAGCAGTAACGACTGGAACTCCTACGAGCAGTACTTC. It yields the protein CASSNDWNSYEQYF.

The sample holds one count of this clone. The CDR3 DNA reads as TGTGCCAGCAGCCAGTGGATCGACAGGGGAAGCAATCAGCCCCAGCATTTT. The encoded protein is CASSQWIDRGSNQPQHF. This chain uses TRBV4-2 with TRBJ1-5, with 8 nucleotides matching TRBD1. The V segment lost 3 bases and the J segment 1 base; nucleotides outside the gene matches: 8. Germline CDR1 reads LGHNA; CDR2 reads YNFKEQ. The CDR3 extends over 17 amino acids.

J is TRBJ2-1 and V is TRBV4-2; 10 bases agree with TRBD1. Germline CDR1 reads LGHNA; CDR2 reads YNFKEQ. The CDR3 consists of 18 residues. Germline trimming cut 3 bases from V and 5 bases from J; bases unmatched to any gene: 13. DNA for the CDR3: TGTGCCAGCAGCCAGTCTGGAGTAGGGACAGGGGAGGACAATGAGCAGTTCTTC. As protein: CASSQSGVGTGEDNEQFF.

This clone has just one count. The chain links TRBV27 to TRBJ1-1; TRBD1 aligns across 7 bases. There are 14 residues in the CDR3. J gave up 4 bases and V 5 bases, and 7 bases lay outside the gene matches. Germline CDR1 is MNHEY and CDR2 is SMNVEV (reference sequence). Here the CDR3 reads CASSATGVGTEAFF. The CDR3 region has the DNA TGTGCCAGCAGTGCTACAGGGGTCGGCACTGAAGCTTTCTTT.

The chain carries TRBV16 and TRBJ2-5; D possibly corresponds to TRBD2 (5 bases). The CDR3 totals 14 residues. The V end was cut by 4 bases, the J end by 5 bases, with 14 bases between. Germline CDR1 is KGHSY and CDR2 is FQNENV. DNA of the CDR3: TGTGCCAGCAGCCCAGGACTTATTGCGGAGACCCAGTACTTC. Amino acids: CASSPGLIAETQYF.

CDR3 amino acids: CAISRDLSGAPSYEQYF. DNA of the CDR3: TGTGCCATCAGCAGGGATCTTAGCGGGGCCCCCTCCTACGAGCAGTACTTC. This chain joins TRBV10-3 and TRBJ2-7; 8 positions agree with TRBD2. The junction had 13 bases not matched to a gene; V was cut back by 6 bases and J by 0 bases. Germline CDR1 ENHRY, CDR2 SYGVKD. This CDR3 comprises 17 residues.

V and J are TRBV5-8 and TRBJ2-7; 10 positions agree with TRBD2. In germline, CDR1 is SGHTS, CDR2 YDEGEE. The junction had 5 bases not matched to a gene; V was cut back by 3 bases and J by 2 bases. The CDR3 extends over 15 amino acids. CDR3 in amino acids: CASSWTSGFAYEQYF. The CDR3 region has the DNA TGTGCCAGCAGCTGGACTAGCGGATTTGCCTACGAGCAGTACTTC.

This clone was found once. The V and J genes are TRBV5-3 and TRBJ1-3, with TRBD1 matching 10 bases. TRBV5-3 is an open reading frame, and its role is uncertain. The CDR3 has 17 residues. Germline trimming cut 2 bases from V and 4 bases from J; bases unmatched to any gene: 9. The CDR3 coding sequence is TGTGCCAGAAGCTTTTTCCGGGACAGGGGTTACGGAAACACCATATATTTT. It yields the protein CARSFFRDRGYGNTIYF.

The gene calls are TRBV9 and TRBJ2-5; TRBD1 aligns across 10 bases. This CDR3 spans 15 amino acids. V was clipped by 0 bases and J by 4 bases; unmatched bases: 3. Per the germline V gene, CDR1 is SGDLS and CDR2 is YYNGEE. The CDR3 protein is CASSVGGDRGETQYF. CDR3 coding DNA: TGTGCCAGCAGCGTAGGGGGGGACAGGGGAGAGACCCAGTACTTC. Together with reference TRBV9 and TRBJ2-5, the CDR3 gives the full variable domain: DSGVTQTPKHLITATGQRVTLRCSPRSGDLSVYWYQQSLDQGLQFLIQYYNGEERAKGNILERFSAQQFPDLHSELNLSSLELGDSALYFCASSVGGDRGETQYFGPGTRLLVL.

CDR3 amino acids: CASSVEAGPWYEQYF. The CDR3 nucleotides read TGTGCCAGCAGCGTCGAAGCGGGACCCTGGTACGAGCAGTACTTC. J is TRBJ2-7 and V is TRBV7-8, with 7 nucleotides matching TRBD2. CDR1 is SGHVS, CDR2 FQNEAQ, per germline. The J segment lost 4 bases and the V segment lost 5 bases, leaving 11 bases of the junction unmatched. The CDR3 has 15 amino acids.

The chain carries TRBV4-1 and TRBJ1-2; D is perhaps TRBD1 (6 bases). Germline-derived CDR1 and CDR2 are MGHRA and YSYEKL. V dropped 0 bases and J dropped 8 bases, with 25 bases sitting between them. The CDR3 is 18 amino acids. Written as DNA, the CDR3 is TGCGCCAGCAGCCAAGATCCCCCCACTTCTACAGGGAATCTAGGCTACACCTTC. Translation gives CASSQDPPTSTGNLGYTF.

The V call is TRBV11-2, the J call TRBJ2-5, with 12 bases fitting TRBD2. V shed 4 bases, J shed 5 bases, and the junction held 5 bases outside the gene matches. This CDR3 contains 15 residues. The germline V gene encodes CDR1 SGHAT and CDR2 FQNNGV. The CDR3 loop is CASSSLAGGGETQYF. CDR3 nucleotide sequence: TGTGCCAGCAGCTCACTAGCGGGGGGCGGGGAGACCCAGTACTTC. The full variable domain, completed using reference TRBV11-2 and TRBJ2-5, is EAGVAQSPRYKIIEKRQSVAFWCNPISGHATLYWYQQILGQGPKLLIQFQNNGVVDDSQLPKDRFSAERLKGVDSTLKIQPAKLEDSAVYLCASSSLAGGGETQYFGPGTRLLVL.

The chain combines TRBV3-1 (or the pseudogene TRBV3-2) with TRBJ2-7, with 10 bases matching TRBD1. The junction had 8 bases not matched to a gene; V was cut back by 3 bases and J by 0 bases. Per the germline V gene, CDR1 is LGHDT and CDR2 is YNNKEL (reference sequence). The CDR3 covers 17 residues. The CDR3 loop is CASSHSGQGVFSYEQYF. DNA for the CDR3: TGTGCCAGCAGCCATTCTGGACAGGGGGTTTTCTCCTACGAGCAGTACTTC.

The V gene is TRBV30, the J gene TRBJ1-4, with D possibly TRBD1 on 5 matching bases. The germline V gene encodes CDR1 GTSNPN and CDR2 SVGIG (reference sequence). V was clipped by 4 bases and J by 7 bases, with 13 bases between them. CDR3 length equals 13 residues. Here the CDR3 reads CAWKYPGVEKLFF. The CDR3 coding sequence is TGTGCCTGGAAGTATCCGGGGGTTGAAAAACTGTTTTTT.

The rearrangement uses TRBV5-1 and TRBJ2-7, with D unclear. In germline, CDR1 is SGHRS, CDR2 YFSETQ. V was clipped by 0 bases and J by 0 bases, with 7 bases between them. The CDR3 consists of 14 residues. CDR3 residues: CASSLVASSYEQYF. In DNA form, the CDR3 reads TGCGCCAGCAGCTTGGTCGCTAGCTCCTACGAGCAGTACTTC.

This sequence joins TRBV18 and TRBJ2-1; TRBD2 matches 10 bases. The CDR3 consists of 15 residues. Germline CDR1 and CDR2: KGHSH and LQKENI. J was trimmed by 8 bases and V by 6 bases; bases with no gene match: 10. CDR3 DNA sequence: TGTGCCAGCTCCCAAGGGACTAGCGTCATAGATGAGCAGTTCTTC. It specifies CASSQGTSVIDEQFF.

The chain links TRBV19 to TRBJ1-2; no clear D. This CDR3 is 13 amino acids long. From germline, CDR1 is LNHDA and CDR2 SQIVND (reference sequence). Trimming removed 5 bases from V and 1 base from J, with 8 bases in between. This CDR3 is CASSVQINYGYTF. In nucleotides, the CDR3 is TGTGCCAGTAGTGTACAGATTAACTATGGCTACACCTTC.

V gene TRBV27 combines with J gene TRBJ2-5, with D possibly being TRBD2 (5 bases). This CDR3 is built from 15 residues. Germline V gives CDR1 MNHEY, CDR2 SMNVEV (reference sequence). V gave up 5 bases and J gave up 4 bases, with 17 bases separating them. CDR3 sequence reads: CASSPSPDSGETQYF. The CDR3 bases are TGTGCCAGCAGTCCATCACCGGACTCAGGAGAGACCCAGTACTTC.

J is TRBJ1-6 and V is TRBV28, with 9 positions matching TRBD1. With 6 bases clipped from V and 6 bases from J, the junction kept 6 bases outside the gene matches. Per germline, CDR1 MDHEN and CDR2 SYDVKM. CDR3 size: 15 residues. CDR3 sequence (DNA): TGTGCCAGCAGGTCCGGGACAGGGACTAATTCACCCCTCCACTTT. Its translation: CASRSGTGTNSPLHF.

V is TRBV7-9 and J is TRBJ1-2, with 10 bases aligning to TRBD1. The CDR3 has 14 amino acids. Trimming took 3 bases from V and 6 from J; bases not matched to a gene: 4. Germline assignment: CDR1 SEHNR and CDR2 FQNEAQ (reference sequence). CDR3 sequence (DNA): TGTGCCAGCAGCTTCCTGACAGGGGGCGATGGCTACACCTTC. Residues: CASSFLTGGDGYTF.